A selection of T cell receptor beta chains follows, all from one sample in a study of blood T cell repertoires in COVID-19. TCRdb's table, derived via immunoSEQ multiplex PCR, lists solely in-frame clones and lacks some. Found here are 200,000 to 250,000 clones, roughly 85% of them singletons; the top ten hold more than 2%. Specimen: peripheral blood. The receptor source for this set is an older woman with COVID-19, enrolled during active disease. The CDR3 runs from the conserved cysteine through the conserved F or W.

TRBV19	16	CASSIVRTVENSPLHF
TRBV10-3	14	CAIRALADTDTQYF
TRBV6-5	15	CASSFGTGANYGYTF
TRBV6-1	16	CASREQYRVPGNTIYF
TRBV9	17	CASSPEYSTLAKNIQYF
TRBV5-4	14	CASSWGGADRGYTF
TRBV7-2	15	CASSLDWSSNYGYTF
TRBV21-1	15	CASSKVAGVNSPLHF
TRBV4-1	16	CASSQEFAVASYEQYF
TRBV6-5	15	CASRRGFSSYNEQFF
TRBV11-1	15	CASSLALSGVRKQYF
TRBV6-2/TRBV6-3	13	CASSNDRGYGYTF
TRBV7-2	14	CASSLAAGYNEQFF
TRBV3-1/TRBV3-2	14	CASSLVGLSGGQFF
TRBV9	13	CASSGQLYTEAFF
TRBV5-5	15	CASSSTSGRPQEQFF
TRBV7-2	13	CASRVTGTGELFF
TRBV5-4	13	CASSSELVHGYTF
TRBV19	16	CASTPRNGENYNEQFF
TRBV29-1	12	CSSLNPGAEAFF
TRBV21-1	15	CASSKALQGEDGYTF
TRBV27	14	CASSLGARGDEQYF
TRBV12-5	15	CASGFLGQGAYEQYF
TRBV5-4	14	CASRPNQGGYGYTF
TRBV30	12	CAWSFGDYGYTF
TRBV4-2	16	CASSQSTGFRGDGYTF
TRBV2	13	CATQRTGQETQYF
TRBV29-1	14	CSVGRGQWTDTQYF
TRBV6-6	14	CASSYLQGNTEAFF
TRBV5-5	14	CASSLGLAGSEQYF
TRBV6-5	14	CASSPPTGAYGYTF
TRBV5-1	16	CASSLEGQGAGDTQYF
TRBV7-7	13	CASSTGLQETQYF
TRBV6-5	14	CASSYIQANTEAFF
TRBV3-1/TRBV3-2	14	CASSHHRGHTEAFF
TRBV5-1	15	CASSLGDRALKTQYF
TRBV2	14	CASSSGRGTDTQYF
TRBV4-2	15	CASSQPNRADSPLHF
TRBV19	13	CASSTGLLNGYTF
TRBV9	15	CASSVVDSHNSPLHF
TRBV5-4	15	CASSFDRENTDTQYF
TRBV13	15	CASSLGLGQGYEQYF
TRBV2	14	CASSEDRDGSPLHF
TRBV6-2/TRBV6-3	15	CASSRTSGSVSEQFF
TRBV4-1	14	CASSLPGTEYGYTF
TRBV4-3	17	CASSQDGRGGVTDTQYF
TRBV6-1	16	CASSDPTSSYNSPLHF
TRBV19	15	CASSTLAGVVGELFF
TRBV11-3	14	CATREGAGANVLTF
TRBV7-8	13	CASRRQQGEPLHF
TRBV10-3	14	CAIGGRGATDGYTF
TRBV29-1	13	CSVDAGSGNTIYF
TRBV5-6	14	CASSWLEGRGGYTF
TRBV7-8	14	CASSFSQGDTEAFF
TRBV15	15	CATSREERRNTEAFF
TRBV3-1/TRBV3-2	14	CASSQDRVESPLHF
TRBV5-4	16	CASSPRLAGGPDEQFF
TRBV11-1	13	CASSLDRNTEAFF
TRBV7-6	14	CASIQGGNTGELFF